Below are 20 T cell receptor beta chains sequenced from a single sample in a study of blood T cell repertoires in COVID-19. The method was immunoSEQ multiplex PCR; TCRdb's version includes in-frame clones alone and lacks a portion of them. The sample has around 100,000 clones; approximately 79% are singletons. The specimen sequenced was peripheral blood. Source of these receptors: a man between 65 and 85 years old with active or convalescent COVID-19.

The chain is built from TRBV2 and TRBJ1-4; D remains unclear. This CDR3 contains 12 residues. CDR1 is SNHLY, CDR2 FYNNEI, per germline. Trimming pared 7 bases from V and 8 bases from J, leaving 11 bases between. This CDR3 is CASNRRREKLFF. The CDR3 nucleotides read TGTGCCAGCAACAGACGAAGGGAAAAACTGTTTTTT. The full variable domain, its missing parts supplied by reference TRBV2 and TRBJ1-4, is EPEVTQTPSHQVTQMGQEVILRCVPISNHLYFYWYRQILGQKVEFLVSFYNNEISEKSEIFDDQFSVERPDGSNFTLKIRSTKLEDSAMYFCASNRRREKLFFGSGTQLSVL.

The chain has TRBV15 and TRBJ2-7; D perhaps matches TRBD2 (5 bases). The CDR3 loop spans 14 amino acids. Per the germline V gene, CDR1 is LNHNV and CDR2 is YYDKDF (reference sequence). Trimming took 0 bases from V and 6 from J, leaving 12 bases between them. The CDR3 sequence is CATSRDRGLGEQYF. In nucleotides, the CDR3 is TGTGCCACCAGCAGAGATCGGGGTCTGGGCGAGCAGTACTTC.

V is TRBV7-9 and J is TRBJ1-2, with D tentatively TRBD1 (6 bases). Germline V gene sequence: CDR1 SEHNR, CDR2 FQNEAQ (reference sequence). V was shortened by 6 bases and J by 6 bases, with 14 bases between the two germline ends. The length of the CDR3 is 13 residues. Here the CDR3 DNA reads TGTGCCAGCAGTAAACACAGGGTCCATGGCTACACCTTC. This translates into CASSKHRVHGYTF.

This clone was detected only once. This chain uses TRBV5-1 with TRBJ1-4, with D possibly matching TRBD1 (5 bases). Looked up from germline, CDR1 is SGHRS and CDR2 is YFSETQ. The CDR3 runs 15 residues. With 3 bases removed from V and 0 bases from J, the gap between germline ends came to 9 bases. The CDR3 sequence is CASSWGRATNEKLFF. The CDR3 coding sequence is TGCGCCAGCAGCTGGGGGAGGGCAACTAATGAAAAACTGTTTTTT.

The chain has TRBV5-1 and TRBJ2-5, with 7 bases lining up with TRBD1. The CDR3 has 15 amino acids. In germline, CDR1 is SGHRS, CDR2 YFSETQ. V lost 0 bases, J lost 7 bases, and 9 bases stayed unmatched. The CDR3 loop reads CASSLGIDRVGTQYF. For the CDR3, the DNA is TGCGCCAGCAGCTTGGGTATTGACAGGGTTGGGACCCAGTACTTC.

V gene TRBV2 combines with J gene TRBJ1-5; 10 bases agree with TRBD1. CDR1 and CDR2 from the germline V gene are SNHLY and FYNNEI. J gave up 11 bases and V 8 bases, and 12 bases lay outside the gene matches. The CDR3 is 14 amino acids. The CDR3 nucleotides are TGTGCCAGCGGGGTGGGGACAGGGGTAGTGACCCAGCATTTT. This gives the protein CASGVGTGVVTQHF.

The rearrangement links TRBV29-1 to TRBJ2-1; possibly TRBD1 for D (5 bases). V was pared by 4 bases and J by 0 bases, with 19 bases between. The germline V gene has CDR1 SQVTM and CDR2 ANQGSEA. The CDR3 has 17 residues. This chain's CDR3 is CSVGQLAEESSYNEQFF. CDR3 DNA: TGCAGCGTTGGACAGTTGGCCGAGGAGAGCTCCTACAATGAGCAGTTCTTC.

Here the CDR3 reads CASSQTGENEQYF. CDR3 coding DNA: TGTGCCAGCAGCCAGACAGGGGAGAACGAGCAGTACTTC. This chain joins TRBV11-3 and TRBJ2-7; 8 positions match TRBD1. CDR3 length: 13 amino acids. J was trimmed by 5 bases and V by 5 bases; bases with no gene match: 5. Per the germline V gene, CDR1 is SGHNT and CDR2 is YENEEA. Looking up the rest from reference TRBV11-3 and TRBJ2-7 gives the full variable domain: EAGVVQSPRYKIIEKKQPVAFWCNPISGHNTLYWYLQNLGQGPELLIRYENEEAVDDSQLPKDRFSAERLKGVDSTLKIQPAELGDSAVYLCASSQTGENEQYFGPGTRLTVT.

V usage is TRBV5-5 and J usage is TRBJ2-7; 12 nucleotides agree with TRBD2. CDR1 is SGHKS and CDR2 is YYEKEE in the germline V gene (reference sequence). The CDR3 has 16 amino acids. After removal of 3 bases from V and 1 base from J, the junction contained 5 bases not matched to a gene. CDR3: CASSSRLAGVSYEQYF. DNA of the CDR3: TGTGCCAGCAGCTCCCGACTAGCGGGAGTTTCCTACGAGCAGTACTTC.

This clone was counted a few times. The chain joins TRBV5-1 to TRBJ1-1; the D gene is possibly TRBD1 (5 bases). Trimming stripped 0 bases from V and 1 base from J, with 13 bases between. The CDR3 loop spans 16 amino acids. Germline CDR1 reads SGHRS; CDR2 reads YFSETQ. This CDR3 reads CASSLELGGSNTEAFF. Written as DNA, the CDR3 is TGCGCCAGCAGCTTGGAGTTGGGGGGTTCGAACACTGAAGCTTTCTTT.

Here the CDR3 reads CASSDRLGTEAFF. Here the CDR3 DNA reads TGTGCCAGCAGCGACCGGCTAGGCACTGAAGCTTTCTTT. This chain links TRBV2 with TRBJ1-1, with no clear D. V was shortened by 6 bases and J by 4 bases, with 12 bases between the two germline ends. There are 13 residues in the CDR3. Germline V gives CDR1 SNHLY, CDR2 FYNNEI.

There are a few counts of this clone. The V and J genes are TRBV15 and TRBJ1-1; D uncertain. The germline CDR1 and CDR2 sequences are LNHNV and YYDKDF (reference sequence). The V and J ends lost 4 bases and 5 bases respectively, with 17 bases between them. The CDR3 consists of 15 residues. CDR3 residues: CATSTPGGYGTEAFF. CDR3 DNA sequence: TGTGCCACCAGCACCCCGGGCGGGTACGGGACTGAAGCTTTCTTT.

This chain connects TRBV4-2 to TRBJ1-5; 7 bases match TRBD1. After removal of 5 bases from V and 8 bases from J, the junction contained 6 bases not matched to a gene. The V gene's germline CDR1 is LGHNA and CDR2 YNFKEQ. The CDR3 has 13 amino acids. DNA of the CDR3: TGTGCCAGCAGCTCATTTCAGGGGGAGCCCCAGCATTTT. Its translation: CASSSFQGEPQHF.

V usage is TRBV19 and J usage is TRBJ1-3; D uncertain. V shed 0 bases and J shed 0 bases, with 9 bases lying between them. The CDR3 runs 16 residues. Germline V gene lookup returns CDR1 LNHDA and CDR2 SQIVND (reference sequence). CDR3 sequence: CASSIEAGLSGNTIYF. For the CDR3, the DNA is TGTGCCAGTAGTATAGAAGCAGGTCTCTCTGGAAACACCATATATTTT.

The chain employs TRBV4-1 and TRBJ1-4; 8 bases fit TRBD1. The germline CDR1 and CDR2 sequences are MGHRA and YSYEKL. The CDR3 has 14 amino acids. Trimming at V came to 4 bases and at J to 8 bases, leaving 6 bases not matched to a gene. CDR3 DNA sequence: TGCGCCAGCAGCCGAGGACAGGGAAGAGAAAAACTGTTTTTT. Protein: CASSRGQGREKLFF.

This chain links TRBV19 with TRBJ2-7; 7 nucleotides align to TRBD1. Per the germline V gene, CDR1 is LNHDA and CDR2 is SQIVND (reference sequence). Trimming took 5 bases from V and 0 from J; bases not matched to a gene: 7. The CDR3 extends over 15 amino acids. The CDR3 DNA reads as TGTGCCAGTAGTGTGACAGGGAAAATCTCCTACGAGCAGTACTTC. Its protein is CASSVTGKISYEQYF. Full variable domain (missing parts from reference TRBV19 and TRBJ2-7): DGGITQSPKYLFRKEGQNVTLSCEQNLNHDAMYWYRQDPGQGLRLIYYSQIVNDFQKGDIAEGYSVSREKKESFPLTVTSAQKNPTAFYLCASSVTGKISYEQYFGPGTRLTVT.

CDR3 sequence: CAISGGTRGDTQYF. Written as DNA, the CDR3 is TGTGCCATCAGTGGGGGGACTAGAGGAGATACGCAGTATTTT. V is TRBV10-3 and J is TRBJ2-3; 8 nucleotides line up with TRBD2. Germline V gene lookup returns CDR1 ENHRY and CDR2 SYGVKD. Trimming removed 4 bases from V and 5 bases from J; junction bases left unmatched: 5. The CDR3 is 14 amino acids.

The chain is built from TRBV7-9 and TRBJ1-2, with D perhaps TRBD1 (5 bases). The V end lost 5 bases, the J end lost 3 bases, and 13 bases lay between the germline ends. Germline CDR1 and CDR2: SEHNR and FQNEAQ (reference sequence). The CDR3 length is 14 residues. The CDR3 DNA reads TGTGCCAGCAGCCCGTCGACAGAAGACTATGGCTACACCTTC. Translated, it gives CASSPSTEDYGYTF.

The rearrangement joins TRBV11-3 to TRBJ2-2, with 8 bases matching TRBD2. The V and J ends lost 6 bases and 1 base, in that order; junction bases with no gene match: 4. The CDR3 has 15 amino acids. Per germline, CDR1 SGHNT and CDR2 YENEEA. The CDR3 loop is CASSRTSRNTGELFF. Here the CDR3 DNA reads TGTGCCAGCAGTCGGACTAGCAGGAACACCGGGGAGCTGTTTTTT.

This chain joins TRBV6-5 and TRBJ1-4, with D possibly TRBD1 on 6 matching bases. This CDR3 comprises 14 residues. Trimming left V 8 bases short and J 4 bases short, with 14 bases between. Germline CDR1 is MNHEY and CDR2 is SVGAGI. The CDR3 region is CASAAQGRNEKLFF. The CDR3 coding sequence is TGTGCCAGCGCGGCGCAGGGGCGTAATGAAAAACTGTTTTTT.